This TCR beta chain was identified during a study of T cells after yellow fever vaccination. Study overall: Fractions low in cell number were prepared with SMART-Seq v4 Ultra Low Input. Broader study findings: A large majority of primary-vaccination clones showed up again after the booster (roughly 95% CD4, 75% to 90% CD8). Bulk-population clonotypes that are abundant could appear as contaminants in FACS-sorted repertoires. Peaking faster, on day 5 versus 15, the secondary response was nonetheless weaker.

This clonotype occurred many times. The antigen remains undetermined. MiXCR, run by TCRdb on the 5' RACE reads, gives a single entry per CDR3 protein. The sample holds under 150,000 distinct CDR3 sequences, approximately 7.7% seen once. The CDR3 runs to 16 residues. The ends lost 2 bases at V and 4 bases at J; junction bases unmatched: 4. CDR1 is KGHSH and CDR2 is LQKENI in the germline V gene. J is TRBJ2-1 and V is TRBV18; 11 bases map to TRBD1. The sequenced sample was CD4+ T cells sorted from PBMCs, obtained 5 days after the yellow fever booster vaccination. This clonotype was obtained from a man aged 30-40 years who received the YFV17D yellow fever vaccine. CDR3 amino acids: CASSPSGQGAYNEQFF. For the CDR3, the DNA is TGTGCCAGCTCACCAAGCGGACAGGGGGCGTACAATGAGCAGTTCTTC. Using reference TRBV18 and TRBJ2-1 for the parts outside the CDR3, the full variable domain is NAGVMQNPRHLVRRRGQEARLRCSPMKGHSHVYWYRQLPEEGLKFMVYLQKENIIDESGMPKERFSAEFPKEGPSILRIQQVVRGDSAAYFCASSPSGQGAYNEQFFGPGTRLTVL.